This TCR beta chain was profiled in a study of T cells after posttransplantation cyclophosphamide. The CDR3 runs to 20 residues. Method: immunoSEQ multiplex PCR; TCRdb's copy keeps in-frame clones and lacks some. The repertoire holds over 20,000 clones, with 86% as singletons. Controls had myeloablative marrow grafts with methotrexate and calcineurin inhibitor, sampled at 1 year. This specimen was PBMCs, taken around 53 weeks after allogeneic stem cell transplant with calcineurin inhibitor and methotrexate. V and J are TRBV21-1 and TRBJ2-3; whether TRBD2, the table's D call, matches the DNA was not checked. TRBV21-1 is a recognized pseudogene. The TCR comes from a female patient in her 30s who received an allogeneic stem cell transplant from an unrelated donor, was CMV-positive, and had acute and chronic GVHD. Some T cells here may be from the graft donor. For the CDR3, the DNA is TGTGCCAGCAGCAAAGCGGGCCTAGCGGGAGGGCATACTAGCACAGATACGCAGTATTTT. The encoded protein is CASSKAGLAGGHTSTDTQYF.